This TCR beta chain stems from a study of blood T cell repertoires in COVID-19. The overall study: Sources were T cells, B-cell-depleted T cells, or PBMCs; the material itself was cDNA or gDNA.

Clones were sequenced by immunoSEQ multiplex PCR, and TCRdb holds only the in-frame ones, with some missing. Found here are about 410,000 clones, about 91% of them singletons; the top ten hold 1.5% to 1.7%. Germline CDR1 GTSNPN, CDR2 SVGIG (reference sequence). The CDR3 has 14 amino acids. V gave up 1 base and J gave up 3 bases, with 12 bases separating them. Sequences were obtained from peripheral blood. The receptor comes from a middle-aged woman with COVID-19, enrolled during active disease. This chain connects TRBV30 to TRBJ1-2; tentative D call: TRBD1 (5 bases). CDR3 DNA sequence: TGTGCCTGGAGTGGCCTCGCGGGGGACTATGGCTACACCTTC. Protein sequence: CAWSGLAGDYGYTF.